This entry describes one TCR beta chain. Its specificity is unknown. Trimming removed 10 bases at V and 3 bases at J, with 12 bases between. CDR1 MDHEN and CDR2 SYDVKM come from the germline V gene. This CDR3 comprises 13 residues. This specimen belongs to a study of T cell responses to AZD1222 COVID-19 vaccine. Study conclusions and caveats: Females outnumbered males among donors, who were mostly white British; clonal diversity was possibly underestimated. Repertoire samples came only from after the peak T cell response.

Produced via immunoSEQ multiplex PCR; TCRdb's table is partial and in-frame only. Of 160,000 or so clones in the sample, 88% were seen once. V usage is TRBV28 and J usage is TRBJ1-4; perhaps TRBD1 as D (6 bases). The receptor comes from an adult in good health. The starting material was peripheral blood, obtained on day 0 of AZD1222 vaccination. CDR3 in amino acids: CATLSGANEKLFF. The CDR3, as DNA: TGTGCCACGCTGTCAGGGGCTAATGAAAAACTGTTTTTT. The whole variable domain, remainder taken from reference TRBV28 and TRBJ1-4, is DVKVTQSSRYLVKRTGEKVFLECVQDMDHENMFWYRQDPGLGLRLIYFSYDVKMKEKGDIPEGYSVSREKKERFSLILESASTNQTSMYLCATLSGANEKLFFGSGTQLSVL.